This T cell receptor (beta chain) was sequenced during a study of T cell clonotyping in hematopoietic cell transplantation. Germline trimming cut 6 bases from V and 6 bases from J; bases unmatched to any gene: 8. The CDR3 is 13 residues long. Per the germline V gene, CDR1 is LGHNA and CDR2 is YNFKEQ. This clone was seen a few times. Assay used: immunoSEQ multiplex PCR; TCRdb lists only in-frame clones, some missing. The sample has about 16,000 clones, 60% to 85% seen once; the top ten hold approximately 10%. This clonotype was obtained from an older woman in good health. Some clones in this sample may be carry-over from other donors' samples. The chain couples TRBV4-2 to TRBJ2-7; 7 bases match TRBD1. The specimen sequenced was peripheral blood mononuclear cells. The CDR3 DNA reads TGTGCCAGCAGTTACCGACAGGGCGGCGAGCAGTACTTC. Protein: CASSYRQGGEQYF.